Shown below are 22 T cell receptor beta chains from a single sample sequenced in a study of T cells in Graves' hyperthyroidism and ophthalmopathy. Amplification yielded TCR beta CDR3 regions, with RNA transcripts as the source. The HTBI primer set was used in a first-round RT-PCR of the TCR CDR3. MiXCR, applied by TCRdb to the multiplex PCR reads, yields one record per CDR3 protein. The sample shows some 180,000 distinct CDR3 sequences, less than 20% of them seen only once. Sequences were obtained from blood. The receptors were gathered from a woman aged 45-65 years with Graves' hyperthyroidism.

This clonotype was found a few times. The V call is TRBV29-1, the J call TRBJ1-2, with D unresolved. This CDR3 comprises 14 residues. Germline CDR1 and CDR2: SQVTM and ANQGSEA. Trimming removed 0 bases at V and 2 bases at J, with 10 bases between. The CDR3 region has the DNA TGCAGCGTTGAAGAGATAGGGCAGAACTATGGCTACACCTTC. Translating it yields CSVEEIGQNYGYTF.

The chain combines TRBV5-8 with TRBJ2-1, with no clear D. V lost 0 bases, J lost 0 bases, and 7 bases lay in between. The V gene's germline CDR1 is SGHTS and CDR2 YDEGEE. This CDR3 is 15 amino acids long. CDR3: CASSLGRYSYNEQFF. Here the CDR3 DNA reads TGTGCCAGCAGCTTGGGACGGTACTCCTACAATGAGCAGTTCTTC.

CDR3 loop: CSAGGGRAKETQYF. CDR3 DNA sequence: TGCAGCGCAGGGGGCGGGAGGGCCAAGGAGACCCAGTACTTC. The chain carries TRBV20-1 and TRBJ2-5; D might be TRBD2 (9 bases). The CDR3 runs 14 residues. Germline lookup yields CDR1 DFQATT and CDR2 SNEGSKA (reference sequence).

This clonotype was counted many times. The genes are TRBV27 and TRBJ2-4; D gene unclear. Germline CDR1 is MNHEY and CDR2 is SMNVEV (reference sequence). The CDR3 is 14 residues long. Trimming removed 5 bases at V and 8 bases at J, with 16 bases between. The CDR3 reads CASSTRGGSDIQYF. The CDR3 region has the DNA TGTGCCAGCAGTACCCGCGGCGGCTCGGACATTCAGTACTTC.

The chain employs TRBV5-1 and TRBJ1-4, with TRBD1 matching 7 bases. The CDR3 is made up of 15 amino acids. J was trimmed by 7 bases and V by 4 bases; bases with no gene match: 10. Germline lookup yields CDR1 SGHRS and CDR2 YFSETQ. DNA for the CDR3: TGCGCCAGCAGCCACGACAGGGCGGATGGTGAAAAACTGTTTTTT. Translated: CASSHDRADGEKLFF.

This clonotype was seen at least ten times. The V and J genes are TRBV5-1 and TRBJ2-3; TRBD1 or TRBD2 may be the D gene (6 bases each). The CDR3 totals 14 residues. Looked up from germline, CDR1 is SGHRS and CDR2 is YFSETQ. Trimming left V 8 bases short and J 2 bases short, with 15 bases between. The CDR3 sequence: CASRMEGDTDTQYF. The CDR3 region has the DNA TGCGCCAGTAGAATGGAGGGGGACACAGATACGCAGTATTTT.

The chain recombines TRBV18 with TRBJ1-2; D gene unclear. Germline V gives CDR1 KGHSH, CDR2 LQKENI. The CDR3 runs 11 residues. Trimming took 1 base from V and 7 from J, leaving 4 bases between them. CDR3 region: CASSPLIGYTF. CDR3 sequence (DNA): TGTGCCAGCTCACCACTTATTGGCTACACCTTC.

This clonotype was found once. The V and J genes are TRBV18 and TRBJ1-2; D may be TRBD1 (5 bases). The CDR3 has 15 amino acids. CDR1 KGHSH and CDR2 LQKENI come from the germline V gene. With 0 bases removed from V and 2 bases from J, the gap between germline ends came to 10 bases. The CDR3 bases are TGTGCCAGCTCACCACCGGCCGGGACGAACTATGGCTACACCTTC. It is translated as CASSPPAGTNYGYTF.

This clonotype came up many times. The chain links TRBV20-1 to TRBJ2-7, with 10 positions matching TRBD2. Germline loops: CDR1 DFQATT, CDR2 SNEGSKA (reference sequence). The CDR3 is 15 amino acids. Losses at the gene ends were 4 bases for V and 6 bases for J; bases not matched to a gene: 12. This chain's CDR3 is CSAKRPGLANSEQYF. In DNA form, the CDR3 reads TGCAGTGCTAAACGACCGGGACTAGCGAACTCCGAGCAGTACTTC.

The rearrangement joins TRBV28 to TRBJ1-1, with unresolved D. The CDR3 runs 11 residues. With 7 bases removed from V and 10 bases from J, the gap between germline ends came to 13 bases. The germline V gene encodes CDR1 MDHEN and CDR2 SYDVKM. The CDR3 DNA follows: TGTGCCAGCAATTGGAGAGCTGTAGCTTTCTTT. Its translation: CASNWRAVAFF.

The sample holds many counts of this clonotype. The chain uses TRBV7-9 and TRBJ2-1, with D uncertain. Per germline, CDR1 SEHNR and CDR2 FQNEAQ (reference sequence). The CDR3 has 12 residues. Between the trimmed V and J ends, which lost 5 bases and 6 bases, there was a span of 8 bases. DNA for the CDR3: TGTGCCAGCAGCCACCATATCAATGAGCAGTTCTTC. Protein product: CASSHHINEQFF. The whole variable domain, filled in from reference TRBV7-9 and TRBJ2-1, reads DTGVSQNPRHKITKRGQNVTFRCDPISEHNRLYWYRQTLGQGPEFLTYFQNEAQLEKSRLLSDRFSAERPKGSFSTLEIQRTEQGDSAMYLCASSHHINEQFFGPGTRLTVL.

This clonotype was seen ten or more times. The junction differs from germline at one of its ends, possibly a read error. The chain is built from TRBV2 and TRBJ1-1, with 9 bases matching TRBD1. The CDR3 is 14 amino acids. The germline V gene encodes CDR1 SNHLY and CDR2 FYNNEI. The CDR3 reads CASKIGQGLTGAFF. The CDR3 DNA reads TGTGCCAGCAAAATAGGACAGGGGTTGACTGGAGCTTTCTTT.

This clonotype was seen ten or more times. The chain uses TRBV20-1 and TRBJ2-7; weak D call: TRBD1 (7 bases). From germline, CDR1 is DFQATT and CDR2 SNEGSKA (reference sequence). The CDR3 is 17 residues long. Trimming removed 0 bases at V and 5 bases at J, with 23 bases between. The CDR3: CSARDQGGDRSFHEQYF. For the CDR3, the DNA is TGCAGTGCTAGAGATCAGGGGGGCGATCGGAGTTTTCACGAGCAGTACTTC.

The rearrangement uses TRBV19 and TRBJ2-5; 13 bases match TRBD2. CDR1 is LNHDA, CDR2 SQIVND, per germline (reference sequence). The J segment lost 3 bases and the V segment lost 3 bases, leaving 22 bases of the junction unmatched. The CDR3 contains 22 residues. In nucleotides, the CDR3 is TGTGCCAGTAGTATTTCGGGACTAGCGGGACGTACGGCTGCGGGAACTGAAGAGACCCAGTACTTC. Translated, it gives CASSISGLAGRTAAGTEETQYF.

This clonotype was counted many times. CDR3 amino acids: CATRNRDLTFEDEQFF. CDR3 in DNA: TGTGCCACAAGAAACCGGGACTTGACATTTGAGGATGAGCAGTTCTTC. This chain connects TRBV15 to TRBJ2-1; possibly TRBD2 for D (6 bases). This CDR3 has 16 amino acids. From germline, CDR1 is LNHNV and CDR2 YYDKDF (reference sequence). Between the trimmed V and J ends, which lost 9 bases and 8 bases, there was a span of 26 bases.

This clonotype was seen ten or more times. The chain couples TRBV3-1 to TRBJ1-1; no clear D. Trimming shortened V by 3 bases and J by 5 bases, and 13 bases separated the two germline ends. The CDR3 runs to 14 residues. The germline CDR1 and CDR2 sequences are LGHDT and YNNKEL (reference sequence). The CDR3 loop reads CASSHRGRRTEAFF. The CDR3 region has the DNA TGTGCCAGCAGCCATCGGGGTAGGCGGACTGAAGCTTTCTTT.

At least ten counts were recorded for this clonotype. The DNA of the CDR3 is TGCAGTGCTAATCAAGGGACTGCTATGAACCGGAACACTGAAGCTTTCTTT. It is translated as CSANQGTAMNRNTEAFF. This chain joins TRBV20-1 and TRBJ1-1, with D perhaps matching TRBD1 (5 bases). The CDR3 extends over 17 amino acids. Germline CDR1 is DFQATT and CDR2 is SNEGSKA (reference sequence). The V and J ends lost 4 bases and 1 base respectively, with 22 bases between them.

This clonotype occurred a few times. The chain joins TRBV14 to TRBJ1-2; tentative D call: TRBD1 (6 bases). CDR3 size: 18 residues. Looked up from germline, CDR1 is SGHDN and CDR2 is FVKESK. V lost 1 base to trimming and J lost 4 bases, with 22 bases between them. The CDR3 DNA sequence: TGTGCCAGCAGCCAAGTCAAGGGACAAAATTCGCGGGGCTATGGCTACACCTTC. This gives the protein CASSQVKGQNSRGYGYTF.

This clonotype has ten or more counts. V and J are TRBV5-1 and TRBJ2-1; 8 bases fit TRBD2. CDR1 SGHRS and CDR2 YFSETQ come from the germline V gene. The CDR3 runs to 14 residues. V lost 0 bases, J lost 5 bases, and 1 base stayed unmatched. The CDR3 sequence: CASSLAGGDNEQFF. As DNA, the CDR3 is TGCGCCAGCAGCTTGGCGGGAGGGGACAATGAGCAGTTCTTC. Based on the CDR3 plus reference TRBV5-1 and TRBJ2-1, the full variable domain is KAGVTQTPRYLIKTRGQQVTLSCSPISGHRSVSWYQQTPGQGLQFLFEYFSETQRNKGNFPGRFSGRQFSNSRSEMNVSTLELGDSALYLCASSLAGGDNEQFFGPGTRLTVL.

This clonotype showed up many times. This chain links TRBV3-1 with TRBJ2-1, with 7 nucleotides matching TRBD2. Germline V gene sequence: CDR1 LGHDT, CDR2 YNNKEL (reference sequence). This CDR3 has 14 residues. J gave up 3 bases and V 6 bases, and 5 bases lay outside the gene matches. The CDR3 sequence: CASRPSGNYNEQFF. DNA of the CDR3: TGTGCCAGCAGGCCTAGCGGAAACTACAATGAGCAGTTCTTC.

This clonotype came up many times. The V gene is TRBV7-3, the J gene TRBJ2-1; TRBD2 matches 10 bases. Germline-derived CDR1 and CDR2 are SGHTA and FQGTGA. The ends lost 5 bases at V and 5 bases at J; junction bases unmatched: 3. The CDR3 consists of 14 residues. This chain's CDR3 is CASSLSGRDNEQFF. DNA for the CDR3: TGTGCCAGCAGCCTCAGCGGGAGGGACAATGAGCAGTTCTTC.

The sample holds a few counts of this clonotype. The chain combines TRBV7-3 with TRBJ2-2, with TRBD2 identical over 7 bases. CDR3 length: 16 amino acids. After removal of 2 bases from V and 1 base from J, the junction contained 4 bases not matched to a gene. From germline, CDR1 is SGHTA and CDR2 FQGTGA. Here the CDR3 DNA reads TGTGCCAGCAGCTTAGGTTCTAGCGGGAACACCGGGGAGCTGTTTTTT. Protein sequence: CASSLGSSGNTGELFF.